This T cell receptor beta chain was sequenced during a study of post-analysis software for immune sequencing data. Study overall: Recorded disease courses covered relapsing-remitting, secondary progressive and progressive-relapsing multiple sclerosis. Some patients had no subtype annotation. Study-wide findings and caveats: In patients, TRBV5-6, TRBV5-1 and TRBV20-1 belonged to five TRBV segments found more frequently than in controls. Strong same-batch co-clustering of samples appeared with F measure clustering. Controls' normalized Chao1 diversity significantly exceeded that of multiple sclerosis patients.

V lost 6 bases to trimming and J lost 4 bases, with 15 bases between them. This CDR3 region has 13 residues. Germline V gives CDR1 SQVTM, CDR2 ANQGSEA. This clonotype was seen ten or more times. As yet, its antigen is unknown. The TCR beta cDNA libraries contained unique molecular identifiers. cDNA molecules numbering about half a million came from approximately 0.91 to 9.4 million T cells. TCRdb used MiXCR to reprocess the PCR reads, holding one entry per CDR3 protein. This sample has approximately 260,000 distinct CDR3 sequences, with 36% found just once. Sequencing was performed on blood. This clonotype originated in a girl aged 10 to 17 with multiple sclerosis. This chain joins TRBV29-1 and TRBJ1-1; D is ambiguous. CDR3 coding DNA: TGCAGCGTCGAGTTAACACCCATCACTGAAGCTTTCTTT. This encodes CSVELTPITEAFF.